The present T cell receptor beta chain was sequenced within a study of OX40 agonist ivuxolimab in advanced cancers. Data came from immunoSEQ multiplex PCR; TCRdb stores just in-frame clones and leaves some out. The repertoire has about 73,000 clones, 70% to 90% of them found once; the top ten carry approximately 10%. The CDR3 is 15 amino acids. The trim removed 0 bases at V and 3 bases at J, leaving 2 bases unmatched. The germline V gene encodes CDR1 SGHRS and CDR2 YFSETQ. The V gene is TRBV5-1, the J gene TRBJ2-3; 9 bases match TRBD2. The sample was CD4+ or CD8+ T cells sorted from blood, taken in a trial of the OX40 agonist ivuxolimab. The receptor's source is an adult with an advanced solid tumor such as melanoma, head and neck, liver or kidney cancer. CDR3 amino acids: CASSLGLAGTDTQYF. CDR3 coding DNA: TGCGCCAGCAGCTTGGGTCTAGCGGGAACAGATACGCAGTATTTT.